The source of this T cell receptor beta chain is a study of blood T cell repertoires in COVID-19 (TCRdb year 2020). Study-wide context: Samples covering the acute and convalescent phases of COVID-19 were provided by collaborators in the United States, Italy and Spain. The prospective study material was composed of cDNA or gDNA derived from T cells, B-cell-depleted T cells, or PBMCs. Deeply sampled blood TCRbeta repertoires from subjects exposed to, actively infected with, or recovered from COVID-19 were included in the dataset. A freely available public database, intended as a resource for researchers studying the immune response to SARS-CoV-2, is where the repertoires were released. The samples were drawn from two sources: the first 160 participants of the ongoing ImmuneRACE study, and 1,000 to 1,500 subjects contributed by 6 global collaborators. Sample metadata almost always included a de-identified subject ID, COVID-19 status, age in years and sex. Where available, HLA class I and class II types were taken from metadata supplied by the sample provider and were not determined by assay-based typing.

Comments on this clone: Its antigen is currently not known. The sample holds no much larger clone one base away, and base qualities are not on file.

The collaborating institutions used their own protocols to collect whole blood in K2EDTA tubes. For TCRbeta analysis, collaborators shipped samples in one of three forms: frozen whole blood, isolated PBMCs, or DNA extracted from either of those sample types. The germline V gene encodes CDR1 LNHNV and CDR2 YYDKDF (reference sequence). CDR3 length: 14 amino acids, cysteine to phenylalanine. Of the read, only the CDR3 DNA is kept; its 42 bases are in frame from base 1. Relative to germline, V is 0 bases shorter and J is 2 bases shorter, with 5 bases between their ends. The immunoSEQ Assay, a bias-controlled multiplex PCR, was used to amplify TCRbeta CDR3 regions from genomic DNA. Regarding the original processing steps: Nucleated cell counts per sample were estimated from amplification of reference gene primers within the assay. To quantify the absolute abundance of each unique TCRbeta CDR3 rearrangement, sequence reads were collapsed and filtered. Productive Simpson clonality was computed per sample as the square root of Simpson's diversity index over productive rearrangements. TCRdb limited this immuneACCESS table to in-frame rearrangements with V and J called. A share of clones is missing; checked studies link under half to unresolved V genes, and the rest is unexplained. V, J and clone size were drawn from that table, and D and trimming were deduced from the DNA. In all, the sample holds 250,000 to 300,000 clones, and 86% of those were seen once. Less than 4% of the sample belongs to the ten largest clones.

On the study overall, not on this receptor specifically: Clinical and demographic metadata were provided uncurated, with the amount varying by source and participant.

Recombination joined TRBV15 with TRBJ1-3, and perhaps TRBD1 as D gene, on 5 matching bases. Sequences were obtained from peripheral blood. The receptor comes from a man aged 18 to 29 with active or convalescent COVID-19. The CDR3 region: CATSRDRAGNTIYF. The sequenced DNA is TGTGCCACCAGCAGAGACAGGGCTGGAAACACCATATATTTT.